This T cell receptor (beta chain) comes out of a study of T-cell memory formation after mild COVID-19. Overall study: TCR clustering was largely donor specific.

This clonotype was observed at least ten times. What it recognizes is unknown. Germline CDR1 reads SGHTA; CDR2 reads FQGNSA. Trimming left V 3 bases short and J 3 bases short, with 15 bases between. The CDR3 length is 15 residues. TCRdb re-derived calls from the 5' RACE reads in MiXCR, one entry per CDR3 protein. In the table there are fewer than 350,000 distinct CDR3 sequences, about 15% of which are singletons. Regarding the study as a whole: Clones that contracted from day 15 to 85 had balanced CD4/CD8; later expanders were CD4+ biased. Chiefly within CM and EM were the contracting CD4+ clones; CD8+ ones were within EMRA.

Input material: PBMCs or a T cell subset sorted from them (not recorded which). J is TRBJ2-7 and V is TRBV7-2, with no clear D. This TCR was recovered from a man younger than 35 who had mild COVID-19 (a few samples of this study predate the infection). Cell type and time point are not known. In nucleotides, the CDR3 is TGTGCCAGCAGCTTTGGCAGCTCGGGCGTCTACGAGCAGTACGTC. Encoded protein: CASSFGSSGVYEQYV.